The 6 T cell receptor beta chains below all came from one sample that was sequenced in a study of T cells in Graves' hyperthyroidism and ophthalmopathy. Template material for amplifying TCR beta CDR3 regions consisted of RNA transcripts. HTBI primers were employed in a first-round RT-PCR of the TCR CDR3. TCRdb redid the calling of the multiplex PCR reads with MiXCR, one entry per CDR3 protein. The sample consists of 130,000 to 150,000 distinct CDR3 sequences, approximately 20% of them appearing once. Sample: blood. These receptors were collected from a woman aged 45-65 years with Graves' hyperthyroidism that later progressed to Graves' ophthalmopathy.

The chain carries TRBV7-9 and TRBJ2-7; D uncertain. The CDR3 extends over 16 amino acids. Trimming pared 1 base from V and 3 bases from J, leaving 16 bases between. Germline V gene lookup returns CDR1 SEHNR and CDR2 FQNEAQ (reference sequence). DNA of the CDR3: TGTGCCAGCAGCTTAGATAGTGGATCCCCCTACTACGAGCAGTACTTC. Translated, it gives CASSLDSGSPYYEQYF.

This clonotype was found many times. In DNA form, the CDR3 reads TGTGCCAGCAGTTTACCTCAGGGGTTAGAGAGTGGCTACACCTTC. Protein: CASSLPQGLESGYTF. The chain carries TRBV28 and TRBJ1-2; perhaps TRBD1 as D (6 bases). The V and J ends lost 2 bases and 7 bases respectively, with 17 bases between them. CDR3 length: 15 amino acids. The germline V gene encodes CDR1 MDHEN and CDR2 SYDVKM.

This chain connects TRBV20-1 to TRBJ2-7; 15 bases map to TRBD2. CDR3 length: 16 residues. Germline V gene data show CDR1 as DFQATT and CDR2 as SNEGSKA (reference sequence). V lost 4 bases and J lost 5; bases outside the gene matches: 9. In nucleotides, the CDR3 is TGCAGTGCTACTGGACTAGCGGGAGGGCCGGTTAACGAGCAGTACTTC. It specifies CSATGLAGGPVNEQYF.

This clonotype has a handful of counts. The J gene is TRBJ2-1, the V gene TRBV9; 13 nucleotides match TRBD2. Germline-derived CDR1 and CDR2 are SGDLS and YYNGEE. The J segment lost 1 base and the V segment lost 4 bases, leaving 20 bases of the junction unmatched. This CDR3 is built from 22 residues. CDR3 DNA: TGTGCCAGCAGCTTCACCGGGACTAGCGGGGCAGGTCCGAGCTATTCCTACAATGAGCAGTTCTTC. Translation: CASSFTGTSGAGPSYSYNEQFF.

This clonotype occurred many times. The CDR3 here is CASSLNSADTDTQYF. As DNA, the CDR3 is TGTGCCAGCAGCTTAAACAGCGCTGACACAGATACGCAGTATTTT. V usage is TRBV7-9 and J usage is TRBJ2-3, with D uncertain. The CDR3 covers 15 residues. The V and J ends lost 2 bases and 2 bases respectively, with 11 bases between them. CDR1 and CDR2 (germline): SEHNR, FQNEAQ (reference sequence). Variable domain in full (rest from reference TRBV7-9 and TRBJ2-3): DTGVSQNPRHKITKRGQNVTFRCDPISEHNRLYWYRQTLGQGPEFLTYFQNEAQLEKSRLLSDRFSAERPKGSFSTLEIQRTEQGDSAMYLCASSLNSADTDTQYFGPGTRLTVL.

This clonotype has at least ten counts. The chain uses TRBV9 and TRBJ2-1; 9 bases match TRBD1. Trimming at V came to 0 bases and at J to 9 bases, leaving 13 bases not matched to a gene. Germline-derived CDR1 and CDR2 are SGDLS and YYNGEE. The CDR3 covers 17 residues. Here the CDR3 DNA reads TGTGCCAGCAGCGTAGCAGGGACAGGGTATTCCCTCGGTGAGCAGTTCTTC. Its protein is CASSVAGTGYSLGEQFF.